The 9 T cell receptor beta chains listed next were all sequenced from one sample in a study of blood T cells in healthy people across ages. It was with a sample-barcoded 5' primer and a J-beta primer mix that a second PCR of roughly 7 to 12 cycles was run. MiXCR, applied by TCRdb to the 5' RACE reads, yields one record per CDR3 protein. The sample shows 700,000 to 800,000 distinct CDR3 sequences, roughly 43% of them seen only once. Specimen: blood. Every receptor here comes from a woman aged 55-70 years in good health.

As concerns this clonotype: One end of the junction fails to match germline, which may point to a read error. The chain joins TRBV10-3 to TRBJ2-1; 10 nucleotides align to TRBD2. This CDR3 comprises 16 residues. CDR1 and CDR2 (germline): ENHRY, SYGVKD. The CDR3 sequence: CAISESTSGTYNERFF. CDR3 bases: TGTGCCATCAGTGAGTCCACTAGCGGGACCTACAATGAGCGGTTCTTC.

This clonotype was seen a few times. The chain combines TRBV20-1 with TRBJ2-5, with 8 bases fitting TRBD2. The trim removed 6 bases at V and 4 bases at J, leaving 7 bases unmatched. CDR1 DFQATT and CDR2 SNEGSKA come from the germline V gene (reference sequence). The CDR3 runs 13 residues. The CDR3 sequence is CSAPRGGLETQYF. The CDR3 region has the DNA TGCAGTGCCCCCCGGGGGGGCCTAGAGACCCAGTACTTC.

This clonotype has a handful of counts. V usage is TRBV12-3 or TRBV12-4 and J usage is TRBJ2-5; 7 bases agree with TRBD1. The CDR3 spans 13 residues. V was pared by 8 bases and J by 4 bases, with 7 bases of the junction left unmatched. The CDR3 reads CASGQGDRETQYF. CDR3 nucleotides: TGTGCCAGCGGGCAGGGGGATCGAGAGACCCAGTACTTC.

The V and J genes are TRBV7-9 and TRBJ1-2; 7 bases align to TRBD1. Germline CDR1 is SEHNR and CDR2 is FQNEAQ (reference sequence). This CDR3 region has 14 residues. V shed 3 bases, J shed 2 bases, and the junction held 3 bases outside the gene matches. This CDR3 reads CASSFQGQNYGYTF. The CDR3 DNA sequence: TGTGCCAGCAGCTTCCAGGGACAGAACTATGGCTACACCTTC. Supplemented by reference TRBV7-9 and TRBJ1-2, the full variable domain reads DTGVSQNPRHKITKRGQNVTFRCDPISEHNRLYWYRQTLGQGPEFLTYFQNEAQLEKSRLLSDRFSAERPKGSFSTLEIQRTEQGDSAMYLCASSFQGQNYGYTFGSGTRLTVV.

Notes on this clonotype: A single base separates this from a much larger clone, so it may be a read error. This chain uses TRBV12-3 or TRBV12-4 with TRBJ2-3; tentatively, D is TRBD2 (5 bases). The CDR3 totals 12 residues. V lost 5 bases and J lost 9, with 12 bases in between. CDR3 amino acids: CASSRTGKTQYF. The CDR3 DNA follows: TGTGCCAGCAGTCGGACGGGGAAGACGCAGTATTTT.

This clonotype was counted between two and nine times. The chain uses TRBV7-2 and TRBJ2-3; 10 nucleotides align to TRBD1. This CDR3 has 14 amino acids. Germline V gene lookup returns CDR1 SGHTA and CDR2 FQGNSA. V lost 5 bases to trimming and J lost 6 bases; unmatched junction nucleotides: 5. CDR3: CASSARQGADTQYF. CDR3 DNA: TGTGCCAGCAGCGCCCGACAGGGGGCGGATACGCAGTATTTT.

This clonotype has a count of ten or more. CDR3 nucleotides: TGCAGTGCAACCGAGGAGGCCACCCTAGGGGCGCAGTATTTT. Residues: CSATEEATLGAQYF. This chain links TRBV20-1 with TRBJ2-3; TRBD1 or TRBD2 may be the D gene (5 bases each). V shed 6 bases and J shed 10 bases, with 23 bases lying between them. Germline V lookup: CDR1 DFQATT, CDR2 SNEGSKA (reference sequence). The CDR3 loop spans 14 amino acids.

This clonotype was counted ten times or more. V usage is TRBV12-3 or TRBV12-4 and J usage is TRBJ1-2; D may be TRBD1 (6 bases). The CDR3 loop spans 15 amino acids. The ends were cut back, 5 bases at V and 3 bases at J, with 16 bases in the middle. The CDR3 DNA reads TGTGCCAGCAGTCCCGAACGAGGACAGCACTATGGCTACACCTTC. Residues: CASSPERGQHYGYTF.

This clonotype was recorded only once. V gene TRBV27 combines with J gene TRBJ1-1, with D unresolved. This CDR3 is 13 amino acids long. Germline CDR1 is MNHEY and CDR2 is SMNVEV (reference sequence). Trimming stripped 4 bases from V and 8 bases from J, with 14 bases between. The CDR3 DNA reads TGTGCCAGCAGTTACCGAGCTGGCCGGGAAGCTTTCTTT. This encodes CASSYRAGREAFF.